A selection of T cell receptor beta chains follows, all from one sample in a study of T cells in Graves' hyperthyroidism and ophthalmopathy. From the multiplex PCR reads, TCRdb called clonotypes with MiXCR, one entry per CDR3 protein. The table shows 350,000 to 400,000 distinct CDR3 sequences, with approximately 13% occurring only once. The material sequenced was blood. The receptors originated from a woman aged 55 to 70 with Graves' hyperthyroidism. Both conserved end residues are trimmed from each CDR3. Each record gives: V gene, CDR3 length, J gene, CDR3 protein.

TRBV24-1	16	TRBJ2-6	ATSARDRGISGANVLT
TRBV20-1	13	TRBJ1-2	SAREEDRHSYGYT
TRBV28	12	TRBJ2-4	ASSLDPTGNIQY
TRBV20-1	13	TRBJ2-7	SARAGLAGSYEQY
TRBV6-1	11	TRBJ1-3	ASSRPGGNTIY
TRBV20-1	12	TRBJ1-2	SARGSAGNYGYT
TRBV20-1	14	TRBJ1-2	SAIFVAGAFNYGYT
TRBV28	13	TRBJ2-7	ASSLGGQSSYEQY
TRBV5-4	16	TRBJ2-3	ASSLSGGPRHLADTQY
TRBV10-2	12	TRBJ2-1	ASSDSREGVGQF
TRBV2	13	TRBJ1-1	ASNRQGAEGTEAF
TRBV9	15	TRBJ2-7	ASSTGTGGPESYEQY
TRBV4-2	16	TRBJ2-4	ASSPRTSGRIPKNIQY
TRBV30	9	TRBJ2-7	AWRGFYEQY
TRBV18	13	TRBJ1-1	ASSPGQGMNTEAF
TRBV6-4	13	TRBJ2-7	ASRSLIAGLYEQY
TRBV5-1	13	TRBJ2-1	ASSLGERGWNEQF
TRBV7-9	12	TRBJ1-1	ASSLDGHNTEAF
TRBV24-1	14	TRBJ1-2	ATSDLTPQGYYGYT
TRBV2	11	TRBJ2-7	ARSRGPSYEQY
TRBV20-1	12	TRBJ2-7	SASWGGLTYEQY
TRBV7-8	10	TRBJ1-1	ASSYSTSPAF
TRBV29-1	14	TRBJ2-1	SVVVGTKGGKNEQF
TRBV13	11	TRBJ2-2	ASSQPYTGELF
TRBV6-1	13	TRBJ1-6	ASRLDRGGNSPLH
TRBV19	13	TRBJ2-5	ASRDRGAAQETQY
TRBV11-2	14	TRBJ2-5	ASSLPVGAGTSAQY
TRBV6-2/TRBV6-3	18	TRBJ2-1	ASSYPQAGYSGRGYNEQF
TRBV18	13	TRBJ1-1	ASSPAHRGNTEAF
TRBV27	10	TRBJ2-5	ASCRDRGAQY
TRBV19	12	TRBJ2-1	ASTLTSGRGEQF
TRBV7-2	10	TRBJ2-1	ASSSYANEQF
TRBV29-1	10	TRBJ1-1	SGGGVNTEAF
TRBV7-9	11	TRBJ1-1	ASSLESGWGAF
TRBV6-1	12	TRBJ2-2	ASSERHGPGELF
TRBV5-1	13	TRBJ1-1	ASSSPSRVTEKAF
TRBV12-3/TRBV12-4	12	TRBJ1-5	ASSNLAVGQPQH
TRBV30	9	TRBJ2-7	AWDKNYEQY
TRBV20-1	13	TRBJ2-3	SASRAGDSTDTQY
TRBV19	17	TRBJ2-1	ASSPGAGLARLYGYEQF
TRBV13	14	TRBJ2-7	ASSLDGTGISYEQY
TRBV20-1	13	TRBJ2-7	SARDRTETRAEQY
TRBV9	14	TRBJ1-6	ASSVVGSGAGSPLH
TRBV6-5	11	TRBJ2-7	ASSYQGAYEQY
TRBV9	10	TRBJ2-5	ASSVDAKTQY
TRBV3-1	14	TRBJ2-4	ASSQKGAGGKNIQY
TRBV6-1	11	TRBJ1-2	ASSAGGVYGYT
TRBV6-1	13	TRBJ1-1	ASSSLSNSDTEAF
TRBV3-1	12	TRBJ2-7	ASRPTSGTAEQY
TRBV4-1	11	TRBJ2-2	ASSVQGTGELF